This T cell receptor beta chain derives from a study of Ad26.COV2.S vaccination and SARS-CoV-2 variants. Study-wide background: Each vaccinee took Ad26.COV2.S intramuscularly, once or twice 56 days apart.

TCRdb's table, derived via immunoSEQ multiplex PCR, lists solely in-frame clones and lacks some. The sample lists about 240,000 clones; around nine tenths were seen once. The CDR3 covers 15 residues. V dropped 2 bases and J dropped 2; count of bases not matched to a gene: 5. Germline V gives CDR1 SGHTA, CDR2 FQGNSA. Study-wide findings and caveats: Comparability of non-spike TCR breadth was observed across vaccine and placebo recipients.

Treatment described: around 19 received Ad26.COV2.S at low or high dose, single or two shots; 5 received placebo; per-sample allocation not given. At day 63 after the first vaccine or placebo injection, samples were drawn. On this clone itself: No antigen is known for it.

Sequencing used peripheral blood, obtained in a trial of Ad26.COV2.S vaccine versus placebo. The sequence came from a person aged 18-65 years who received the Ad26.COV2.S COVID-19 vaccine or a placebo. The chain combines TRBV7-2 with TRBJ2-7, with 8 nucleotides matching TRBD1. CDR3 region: CASSLRDRSTYEQYF. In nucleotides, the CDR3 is TGTGCCAGCAGCTTACGGGACAGGTCTACCTACGAGCAGTACTTC.